This is a list of T cell receptor beta chains from one sample in a study of blood T cells in healthy people across ages. From the 5' RACE reads, TCRdb called clonotypes with MiXCR, one entry per CDR3 protein. The table has 850,000 or so distinct CDR3 sequences, around 30% seen once. Sample: blood. The receptor set was obtained from a woman of 80 years or more in good health. Both conserved end residues are part of each CDR3. The order of the fields is J gene, clone size, V gene, D gene, CDR3 protein, CDR3 DNA. A D gene is named only where the DNA matches it firmly. Rows may omit the clone size; those that give it use once, few, many or a size class.

J: TRBJ1-6; size: few; V: TRBV2; D: -; CDR3: CASSEMVWAAREGSPLHF; DNA: TGTGCCAGCAGTGAAATGGTTTGGGCGGCCAGGGAGGGTTCACCCCTCCACTTT
J: TRBJ1-2; size: once; V: TRBV4-1; D: -; CDR3: CASSQVVALRYGYTF; DNA: TGCGCCAGCAGCCAAGTAGTCGCTTTGCGATATGGCTACACCTTC
J: TRBJ2-3; size: -; V: TRBV5-1; D: -; CDR3: CASRKAGQSGDTQYF; DNA: TGCGCCAGCAGAAAGGCCGGGCAGAGCGGAGATACGCAGTATTTT
J: TRBJ2-2; size: -; V: TRBV20-1; D: -; CDR3: CSARDLGTSQNTGELFF; DNA: TGCAGTGCTAGAGACCTAGGGACATCGCAAAACACTGGGGAGCTGTTTTTT
J: TRBJ2-7; size: -; V: TRBV13; D: TRBD2; CDR3: CASSLAERGVSYEQYF; DNA: TGTGCCAGCAGCTTAGCGGAGCGGGGGGTCTCCTACGAGCAGTACTTC
J: TRBJ1-5; size: -; V: TRBV18; D: TRBD1; CDR3: CASSRTGAQPQHF; DNA: TGTGCCAGTTCACGGACAGGGGCTCAGCCCCAGCATTTT
J: TRBJ2-5; size: -; V: TRBV30; D: TRBD2; CDR3: CAWSVRASGAGETQYF; DNA: TGTGCCTGGAGTGTACGGGCCAGCGGGGCCGGGGAGACCCAGTACTTC
J: TRBJ2-1; size: few; V: TRBV6-1; D: TRBD1; CDR3: CASSDRQGTYNEQFF; DNA: TGTGCCAGCAGTGATAGACAGGGGACCTACAATGAGCAGTTCTTC
J: TRBJ2-1; size: -; V: TRBV20-1; D: -; CDR3: CSATWNEQFF; DNA: TGCAGTGCTACTTGGAATGAGCAGTTCTTC
J: TRBJ2-2; size: few; V: TRBV12-3/TRBV12-4; D: TRBD2; CDR3: CASSLNSGGGELFF; DNA: TGTGCCAGCAGTTTAAATAGCGGGGGCGGGGAGCTGTTTTTT
J: TRBJ2-7; size: many; V: TRBV2; D: -; CDR3: CASTLRTLSSYEQYF; DNA: TGTGCCAGCACCCTTCGGACGCTGAGCTCCTACGAGCAGTACTTC
J: TRBJ2-3; size: many; V: TRBV20-1; D: -; CDR3: CSARDQKGVTDTQYF; DNA: TGCAGTGCTAGAGATCAAAAGGGTGTGACAGATACGCAGTATTTT
J: TRBJ2-3; size: -; V: TRBV20-1; D: TRBD2; CDR3: CSAREREQGTDTQYF; DNA: TGCAGTGCTAGAGAGCGGGAGCAAGGCACAGATACGCAGTATTTT